The clone carrying this TCR beta chain occurred many times. Its matching antigen is unknown. These data originate in a study of T cell repertoires in cytomegalovirus infection. Study-wide background: Shared public TCR beta signatures pointed to both CMV infection and a matching HLA type.

Study-wide results and caveats: Identification of carriers of CMV plus the relevant HLA was performed using cumulative public TCR beta family frequency.

TCRdb re-called the reads with MiXCR, one entry per CDR3 protein. The sample carries about 260,000 distinct CDR3 sequences, approximately 10% recorded once. Sequences were obtained from PBMCs. This TCR was sampled from a human donor in good health (CMV status not recorded). Some clones in this sample may be carry-over from other donors' samples.

As DNA, the CDR3 is TGTGCCAGCAGTGGTGCCCGGGGACAGGGCGGGGAGAACTCCTACAATGAGCAGTTCTTC. Its translation is CASSGARGQGGENSYNEQFF. The V gene is TRBV7-6, the J gene TRBJ2-1, with 9 nucleotides matching TRBD1. This CDR3 has 20 amino acids. CDR1 and CDR2 from the germline V gene are SGHVS and FNYEAQ. Germline trimming cut 6 bases from V and 0 bases from J; bases unmatched to any gene: 18.